What follows is one T cell receptor beta chain and its context. This sample is drawn from a study of Ad26.COV2.S vaccination and SARS-CoV-2 variants. Background on the study: The COV1001 Ad26.COV2.S trial arm included the donor.

Only in-frame clones appear in the TCRdb table, and some are missing; sequencing was by immunoSEQ multiplex PCR. Seen here are about 320,000 clones, around 83% observed once, and the top ten hold 1.5% to 2.5%. As to treatment: over 15 received Ad26.COV2.S at low or high dose, single or two shots; roughly five received placebo; per-sample allocation not given. Sampling happened 63 days after the first vaccine or placebo injection. This person who donated was an adult of 18-55 years in Boston. This CDR3 contains 13 residues. V was clipped by 8 bases and J by 7 bases; unmatched bases: 7. CDR1 and CDR2 from the germline V gene are LNHDA and SQIVND (reference sequence).

The sample was peripheral blood, taken in a trial of Ad26.COV2.S vaccine versus placebo. This rearrangement joins TRBV19 to TRBJ1-4; 7 bases align to TRBD1. The receptor was isolated from a person between 18 and 59 years old who received the Ad26.COV2.S COVID-19 vaccine or a placebo. CDR3 residues: CASRKTGSEKLFF. The CDR3 nucleotides are TGTGCCAGTCGGAAGACAGGGTCTGAAAAACTGTTTTTT.